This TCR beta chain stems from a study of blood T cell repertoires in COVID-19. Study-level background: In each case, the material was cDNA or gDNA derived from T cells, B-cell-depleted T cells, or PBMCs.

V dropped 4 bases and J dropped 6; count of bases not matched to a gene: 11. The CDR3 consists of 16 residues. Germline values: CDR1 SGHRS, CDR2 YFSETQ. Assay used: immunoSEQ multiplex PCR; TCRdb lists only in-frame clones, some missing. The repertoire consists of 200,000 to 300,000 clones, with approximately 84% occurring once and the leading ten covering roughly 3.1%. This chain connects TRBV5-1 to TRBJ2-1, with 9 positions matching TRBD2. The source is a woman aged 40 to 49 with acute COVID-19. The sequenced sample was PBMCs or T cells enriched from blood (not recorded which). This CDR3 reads CASSPEGGRALNEQFF. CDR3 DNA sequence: TGCGCCAGCAGCCCGGAAGGCGGGAGGGCCCTCAATGAGCAGTTCTTC.